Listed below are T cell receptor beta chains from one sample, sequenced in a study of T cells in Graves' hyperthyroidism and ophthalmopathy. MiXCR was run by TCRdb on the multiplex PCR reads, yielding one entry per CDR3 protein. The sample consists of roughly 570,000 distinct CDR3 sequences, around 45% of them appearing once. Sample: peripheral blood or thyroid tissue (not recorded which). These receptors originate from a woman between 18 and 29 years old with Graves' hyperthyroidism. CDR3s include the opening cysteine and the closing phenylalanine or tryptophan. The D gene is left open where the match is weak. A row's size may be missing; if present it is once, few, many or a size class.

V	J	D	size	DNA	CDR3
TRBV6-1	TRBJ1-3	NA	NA	TGTGCCAGCAGTGAAGCCCAAGGGGACCCTGGAAACACCATATATTTT	CASSEAQGDPGNTIYF
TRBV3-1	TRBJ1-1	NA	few	TGTGCCAGCAGCCGTTGGTCGGGGGCTAACATGAACACTGAAGCTTTCTTT	CASSRWSGANMNTEAFF
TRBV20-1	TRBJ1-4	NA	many	TGCAGTGCTAGGCGGCTACCGGATGCAACTAATGAAAAACTGTTTTTT	CSARRLPDATNEKLFF
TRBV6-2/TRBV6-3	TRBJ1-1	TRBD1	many	TGTGCCAGCAGCCCTGACAGGGCCGAAGCTTTCTTT	CASSPDRAEAFF
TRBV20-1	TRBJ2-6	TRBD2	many	TGCAGTGCAAATGGACTAGGCGAATACTCTGGGGCCAACGTCCTGACTTTC	CSANGLGEYSGANVLTF
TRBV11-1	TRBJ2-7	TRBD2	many	TGTGCCAGCAGCCGTAGCGGGCGGGGGGAGCAGTACTTC	CASSRSGRGEQYF
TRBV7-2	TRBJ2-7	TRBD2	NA	TGTGCCAGCAGCCCTTTTAGCGGGAGGGCCAATGAGCAGTACTTC	CASSPFSGRANEQYF
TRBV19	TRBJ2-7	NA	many	TGTGCCAGTAGTACCCTCGGGGAACCCTACGAGCAGTACTTC	CASSTLGEPYEQYF
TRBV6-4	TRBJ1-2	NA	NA	TGTGCCAGCAGTGAAAGCACCTTC	CASSESTF
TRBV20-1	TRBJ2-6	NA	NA	TGCAGTGCTAGTAACAGGTCGGGGGCCAACGTCCTGACTTTC	CSASNRSGANVLTF
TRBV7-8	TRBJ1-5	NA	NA	TGTGCCAGCAGCCCTTACGGGGGCGTAGACCAAGAGACCCAGCATTTT	CASSPYGGVDQETQHF
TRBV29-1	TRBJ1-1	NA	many	TGCAGCGTGACTCCCGCGGGGGGAAAGTGGACTGAAGCTTTCTTT	CSVTPAGGKWTEAFF
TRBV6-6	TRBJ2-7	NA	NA	TGTGCCAGCAGCGAGAGCGGAGCGAACACCGGGGAGCAGTACTTC	CASSESGANTGEQYF
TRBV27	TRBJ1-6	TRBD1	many	TGTGCCAGCAATCAGGACAGGGGTTTGAATTCACCCCTCCACTTT	CASNQDRGLNSPLHF
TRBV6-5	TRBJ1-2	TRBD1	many	TGTGCCAGCAGTTACTCCCAGAGCCGGGACAGGGGGTATGGCTACACCTTC	CASSYSQSRDRGYGYTF
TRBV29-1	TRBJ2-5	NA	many	TGCAGCGTTGGGAGGGGGTACCAAGAGACCCAGTACTTC	CSVGRGYQETQYF
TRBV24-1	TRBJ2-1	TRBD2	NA	TGTGCCACCAGTAGGCCTAGCGGGAGTTATGAGCAGTTCTTC	CATSRPSGSYEQFF
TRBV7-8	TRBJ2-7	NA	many	TGTGCCAGCAGCTTAGTTGTGTCCTACGAGCAGTACTTC	CASSLVVSYEQYF
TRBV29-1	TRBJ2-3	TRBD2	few	TGCAGCGTCCCCCGGACTAGCGGGAGGTCACCCACAGATACGCAGTATTTT	CSVPRTSGRSPTDTQYF
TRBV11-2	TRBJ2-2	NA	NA	TGTGGCAGCAGCCGGGCACTAGTATCCGGGGAGCTGTTTTTT	CGSSRALVSGELFF
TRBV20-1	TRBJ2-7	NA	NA	TGCAGTGCTAGAGACAGGCGCCCCTATGGCTACGAGCAGTACTTC	CSARDRRPYGYEQYF
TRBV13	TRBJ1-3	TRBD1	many	TGTGCCAGCAGCTACGGGGGACAGTTCTCTGGAAACACCATATATTTT	CASSYGGQFSGNTIYF